The next 8 T cell receptor beta chains were all read from a single sample in a study of blood T cell repertoires in COVID-19. Measured with immunoSEQ multiplex PCR; TCRdb has only the in-frame clones, and not every one. This sample has roughly 250,000 clones, with roughly 88% found just once. Source material: PBMCs or T cells enriched from blood (not recorded which). The receptors here all came from a woman between 40 and 55 years old with acute COVID-19.

The rearrangement links TRBV2 to TRBJ1-2; D not certain. There are 15 residues in the CDR3. Germline V gene lookup returns CDR1 SNHLY and CDR2 FYNNEI. V was shortened by 6 bases and J by 4 bases, with 18 bases between the two germline ends. The DNA of the CDR3 is TGTGCCAGCAGCGGGGAGATTACGACGATCTATGGCTACACCTTC. Translation: CASSGEITTIYGYTF.

The chain combines TRBV28 with TRBJ2-7; perhaps TRBD2 as D (6 bases). The CDR3 contains 15 residues. Germline CDR1 and CDR2: MDHEN and SYDVKM. V lost 7 bases to trimming and J lost 0 bases, with 16 bases between them. CDR3 in amino acids: CASTGGRLGSYEQYF. Written as DNA, the CDR3 is TGTGCCAGCACCGGAGGGCGTCTGGGCTCCTACGAGCAGTACTTC.

The V call is TRBV3-1 (or the pseudogene TRBV3-2), the J call TRBJ1-2; D not certain. This CDR3 spans 12 amino acids. The ends were cut back, 5 bases at V and 7 bases at J, with 11 bases in the middle. The germline V gene encodes CDR1 LGHDT and CDR2 YNNKEL (reference sequence). In DNA form, the CDR3 reads TGTGCCAGCAGCTTACCCAGAGGTGGCTACACCTTC. Translated: CASSLPRGGYTF.

The chain has TRBV5-4 and TRBJ2-1, with 7 bases aligning to TRBD2. The CDR3 consists of 15 residues. Trimming removed 4 bases from V and 0 bases from J; junction bases left unmatched: 4. Germline V CDR1 and CDR2: SGHNT, YYREEE (reference sequence). The CDR3 DNA reads TGTGCCAGCAGCGATAAGCGGGGCTCCTACAATGAGCAGTTCTTC. Protein product: CASSDKRGSYNEQFF.

The V call is TRBV6-5, the J call TRBJ2-1; 10 nucleotides align to TRBD2. Trimming removed 4 bases from V and 6 bases from J; junction bases left unmatched: 9. The CDR3 runs 16 residues. CDR1 is MNHEY, CDR2 SVGAGI, per germline. This CDR3 reads CASSLSGRALGNEQFF. CDR3 sequence (DNA): TGTGCCAGCAGTTTGAGCGGGAGGGCCTTGGGCAATGAGCAGTTCTTC.

This chain connects TRBV21-1 to TRBJ1-1. TRBV21-1 represents a pseudogene. This CDR3 comprises 12 residues. In nucleotides, the CDR3 is TGTGCAGGAGGGGACGAGGGCACTGAAGCTTTCTTT. Its protein product is CAGGDEGTEAFF.

The chain recombines TRBV24-1 with TRBJ2-3; 10 nucleotides line up with TRBD2. The V gene end was trimmed by 10 bases and the J gene end by 1 base; junction bases not matched to a gene: 4. This CDR3 spans 14 amino acids. Germline-derived CDR1 and CDR2 are KGHDR and SFDVKD. The CDR3 DNA follows: TGTGCCACAGAAGCGGGGGGGGGCACAGATACGCAGTATTTT. This gives the protein CATEAGGGTDTQYF.

V usage is TRBV4-1 and J usage is TRBJ2-1, with 9 nucleotides matching TRBD2. Germline V gene data show CDR1 as MGHRA and CDR2 as YSYEKL. J lost 4 bases, V lost 1 base, and 20 bases had no gene match. This CDR3 comprises 21 residues. This chain's CDR3 is CASSQGVSGGPGNRRYNEQFF. The CDR3 region has the DNA TGCGCCAGCAGCCAAGGGGTGAGCGGGGGGCCTGGTAATCGGAGGTACAATGAGCAGTTCTTC.